Below, one T cell receptor beta chain is given with its context. Its specificity is not known. The sample holds other DNA sequences that translate to the same CDR3. The sample belongs to a study of T cell responses to AZD1222 COVID-19 vaccine. Study-level results: Spike-specific TCR breadth and depth were elevated following two AZD1222 doses. Just five or six AZD1222 recipients were seropositive at baseline. Among vaccine-associated CD4 TCRs, coverage spanned spike, with dominance at 160-218 and 743-854. Epitopes outside B.1.351 and B.1.1.7 mutated regions reportedly drew nearly half of spike TCRs.

Repertoires were generated with immunoSEQ multiplex PCR, while TCRdb's copy carries only in-frame clones and drops some. Of about 150,000 clones listed, less than 95% are singletons. V lost 0 bases and J 2 bases, leaving 4 bases between the germline ends. Germline CDR1 SGHTA, CDR2 FQGNSA. The length of the CDR3 is 13 residues. The chain joins TRBV7-2 to TRBJ1-1; D ambiguous. This specimen consisted of peripheral blood, obtained on day 0 of AZD1222 vaccination. The sequence was collected from an adult in good health. CDR3 bases: TGTGCCAGCAGCTTAGCGCAAAACACTGAAGCTTTCTTT. Translation: CASSLAQNTEAFF.